Detailed here is one T cell receptor (beta chain). These data originate in a study of blood T cell repertoires in COVID-19. The CDR3 has 15 amino acids. The germline V gene encodes CDR1 SGHAT and CDR2 FQNNGV. Trimming shortened V by 5 bases and J by 5 bases, and 17 bases separated the two germline ends. TCRdb's table, derived via immunoSEQ multiplex PCR, lists solely in-frame clones and lacks some. In the table there are tens of thousands of clones, around 87% of which are singletons. The clonotype originates from a human donor with acute or convalescent COVID-19. The donor label of this sample is uncertain. The sequencing input was peripheral blood. The chain employs TRBV11-2 and TRBJ2-3, with TRBD1 as a possible D gene (7 bases). In DNA, the CDR3 is TGTGCCAGCAGCCTAGGGGGCGCGGGGAGAGATACGCAGTATTTT. Its translation is CASSLGGAGRDTQYF.